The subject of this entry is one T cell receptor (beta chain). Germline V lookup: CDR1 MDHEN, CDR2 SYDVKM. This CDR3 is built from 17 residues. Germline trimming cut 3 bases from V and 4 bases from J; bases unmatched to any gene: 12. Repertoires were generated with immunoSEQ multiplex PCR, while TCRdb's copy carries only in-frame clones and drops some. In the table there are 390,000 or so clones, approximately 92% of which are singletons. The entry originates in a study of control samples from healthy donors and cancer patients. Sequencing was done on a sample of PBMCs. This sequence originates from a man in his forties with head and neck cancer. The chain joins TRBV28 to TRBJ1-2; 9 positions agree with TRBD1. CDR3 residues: CASSFTGTGMRTYGYTF. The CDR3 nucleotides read TGTGCCAGCAGTTTCACCGGGACAGGGATGAGGACCTATGGCTACACCTTC.